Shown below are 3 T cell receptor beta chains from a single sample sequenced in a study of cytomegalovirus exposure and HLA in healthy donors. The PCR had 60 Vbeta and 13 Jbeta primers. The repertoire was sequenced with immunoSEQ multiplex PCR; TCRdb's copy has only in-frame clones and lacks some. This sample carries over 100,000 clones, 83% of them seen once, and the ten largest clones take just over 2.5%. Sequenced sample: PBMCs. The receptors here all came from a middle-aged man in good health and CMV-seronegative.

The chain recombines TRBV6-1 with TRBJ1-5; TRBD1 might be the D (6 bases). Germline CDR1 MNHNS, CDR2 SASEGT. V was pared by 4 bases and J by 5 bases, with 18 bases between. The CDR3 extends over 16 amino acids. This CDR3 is CASSGPGFRGDQPQHF. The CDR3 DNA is TGTGCCAGCAGTGGGCCGGGATTCAGGGGTGATCAGCCCCAGCATTTT.

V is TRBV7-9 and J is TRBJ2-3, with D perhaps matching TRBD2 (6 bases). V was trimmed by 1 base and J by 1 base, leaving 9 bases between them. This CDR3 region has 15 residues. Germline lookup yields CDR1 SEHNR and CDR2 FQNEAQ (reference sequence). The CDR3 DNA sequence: TGTGCCAGCAGCTTAGTGGGGGAGGGCACAGATACGCAGTATTTT. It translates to CASSLVGEGTDTQYF.

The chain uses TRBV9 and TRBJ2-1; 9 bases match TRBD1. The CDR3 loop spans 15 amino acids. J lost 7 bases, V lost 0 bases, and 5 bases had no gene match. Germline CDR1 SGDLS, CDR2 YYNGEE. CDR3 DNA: TGTGCCAGCAGCGTAGTACAGGGGGCGAGAAATGAGCAGTTCTTC. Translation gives CASSVVQGARNEQFF.